This TCR beta chain came from a study of identical twins. Addition of a universal primer site occurred through template switching, and cDNA carried unique molecular identifiers. From the 5' RACE reads, TCRdb called clonotypes with MiXCR, one entry per CDR3 protein. The sample contains about 520,000 distinct CDR3 sequences, less than 25% of which appear only once. V trimming: 1 base; J trimming: 6 bases; junction bases outside the gene matches: 13. The germline V gene encodes CDR1 LGHDT and CDR2 YNNKEL (reference sequence). The CDR3 covers 17 residues. This sample was also put to use in a study of T cells expressing NK-cell markers. That source adds: The TCR beta repertoires originated in sorted CD3+CD56+NKG2C+, CD3+CD56+NKG2C- and CD3+CD56-NKG2C+ T cells. It is unclear if expanded NKG2C-expressing clones target HCMV antigens.

The specimen sequenced was CD4+ T cells sorted from blood. J is TRBJ2-7 and V is TRBV3-1; 9 bases map to TRBD1. This clonotype was obtained from a woman between 18 and 30 years old in good health. For the CDR3, the DNA is TGTGCCAGCAGCCAAGGGCGGAGTTGGGGACAGGGTAGCGAGCAGTACTTC. Amino acid sequence: CASSQGRSWGQGSEQYF.